This T cell receptor (beta chain) was sequenced during a study of CD8+ T cells in alopecia areata. Study-level points and caveats: Affected lesional scalp, above all in alopecia totalis/universalis, was more clonal than normal scalp. Between patients, shared TCR sequences were less clear than in mice. This was possibly due in part to HLA diversity in the patient population.

Notes on this clone: Antigen specificity is unknown.

Extracted from the samples, RNA was reverse transcribed into cDNA to serve as the sequencing template. Clones were sequenced by immunoSEQ multiplex PCR, and TCRdb holds only the in-frame ones, with some missing. The sample contains 150,000 to 200,000 clones, 45% to 60% of which appear only once. The germline V gene has CDR1 SQVTM and CDR2 ANQGSEA. The CDR3 has 14 residues. The V segment lost 5 bases and the J segment 6 bases; nucleotides outside the gene matches: 5. Starting from PBMCs, sorting isolated CD4+ and CD8+ T cells. The receptor comes from a human donor in good health. V gene TRBV29-1 combines with J gene TRBJ2-1; 12 nucleotides agree with TRBD1. Sequencing was performed on CD4+ T cells sorted from blood. The CDR3, as DNA: TGCAGCGTTCCGGGACAGGGGGCGATCAATGAGCAGTTCTTC. Translation gives CSVPGQGAINEQFF.